Listed below are T cell receptor beta chains from one sample, sequenced in a study of T cell changes during pregnancy in multiple sclerosis. Method: immunoSEQ multiplex PCR; TCRdb's copy keeps in-frame clones and lacks some. Among 35,000 to 50,000 clones listed, roughly nine tenths were seen once. The sequencing used CD4+ T cells from peripheral blood mononuclear cells, collected in the first trimester of pregnancy. The receptors derive from a female donor with multiple sclerosis, enrolled in a pregnancy study. Each CDR3 is given without its conserved first and last residue. The order of the fields is CDR3 protein, clone size, J gene, V gene. Rows may omit the clone size; those that give it use once, few, many or a size class.

CDR3aa: ASSPKSGGNEQF
abundance: .
j_gene: TRBJ2-1
v_gene: TRBV18

CDR3aa: ASSVPSGTLSSYEQY
abundance: .
j_gene: TRBJ2-7
v_gene: TRBV2

CDR3aa: ASMVRGSPTDTQY
abundance: .
j_gene: TRBJ2-3
v_gene: TRBV27

CDR3aa: ASSLGGDQPQH
abundance: .
j_gene: TRBJ1-5
v_gene: TRBV5-4

CDR3aa: ASSFWTSGSRNNEQF
abundance: .
j_gene: TRBJ2-1
v_gene: TRBV5-1

CDR3aa: ASSLRKNEGQGAETQY
abundance: .
j_gene: TRBJ2-5
v_gene: TRBV7-8

CDR3aa: ASSAADRGGNQPQH
abundance: .
j_gene: TRBJ1-5
v_gene: TRBV10-2

CDR3aa: ASSLVTGGGYT
abundance: .
j_gene: TRBJ1-2
v_gene: TRBV7-3

CDR3aa: ASSQAGNTIY
abundance: .
j_gene: TRBJ1-3
v_gene: TRBV11-2

CDR3aa: ASSQTPSGRADTQY
abundance: .
j_gene: TRBJ2-3
v_gene: TRBV4-3

CDR3aa: ATGSSGPGEKLF
abundance: .
j_gene: TRBJ1-4
v_gene: TRBV5-6

CDR3aa: ASSPTRAFSYNEQF
abundance: .
j_gene: TRBJ2-1
v_gene: TRBV7-9

CDR3aa: ASSPDRVVGETQY
abundance: once
j_gene: TRBJ2-5
v_gene: TRBV7-8

CDR3aa: ASSLLRDADEQY
abundance: .
j_gene: TRBJ2-7
v_gene: TRBV6-9

CDR3aa: ASSPWETGSAQF
abundance: .
j_gene: TRBJ2-1
v_gene: TRBV18

CDR3aa: ASSPQTGPRNTEAF
abundance: .
j_gene: TRBJ1-1
v_gene: TRBV18

CDR3aa: ASSAAGTSPGEQY
abundance: .
j_gene: TRBJ2-7
v_gene: TRBV19

CDR3aa: ASSDTGRGNQETQY
abundance: .
j_gene: TRBJ2-5
v_gene: TRBV25-1

CDR3aa: ASSYGRGRTEAF
abundance: .
j_gene: TRBJ1-1
v_gene: TRBV6-6

CDR3aa: ASRPGLAGEGRYEQY
abundance: .
j_gene: TRBJ2-7
v_gene: TRBV5-1

CDR3aa: SVRGRTGGVTDTQY
abundance: .
j_gene: TRBJ2-3
v_gene: TRBV29-1

CDR3aa: ASSKWEYSNQPQH
abundance: .
j_gene: TRBJ1-5
v_gene: TRBV21-1

CDR3aa: ASSYSGRANEQF
abundance: .
j_gene: TRBJ2-1
v_gene: TRBV11-2

CDR3aa: ASSMAGSSYEQY
abundance: .
j_gene: TRBJ2-7
v_gene: TRBV5-1

CDR3aa: ASSYSYYETQY
abundance: .
j_gene: TRBJ2-5
v_gene: TRBV6-5

CDR3aa: ASTKVGTGPYEQY
abundance: .
j_gene: TRBJ2-7
v_gene: TRBV27

CDR3aa: ASSPDWLYEQY
abundance: once
j_gene: TRBJ2-7
v_gene: TRBV6-5

CDR3aa: ASSSDRGREQY
abundance: .
j_gene: TRBJ2-7
v_gene: TRBV7-2

CDR3aa: ASSISHISNQPQH
abundance: .
j_gene: TRBJ1-5
v_gene: TRBV19

CDR3aa: ASSYKTSGSKGEQF
abundance: .
j_gene: TRBJ2-1
v_gene: TRBV6-5

CDR3aa: ASSYSTAQYEQY
abundance: .
j_gene: TRBJ2-7
v_gene: TRBV19

CDR3aa: ASSFPGLAGEYPQETQY
abundance: .
j_gene: TRBJ2-5
v_gene: TRBV7-8

CDR3aa: ASSPGQGLHYGYT
abundance: .
j_gene: TRBJ1-2
v_gene: TRBV7-9

CDR3aa: ASSQDWSREGHWVAQH
abundance: .
j_gene: TRBJ1-5
v_gene: TRBV4-3

CDR3aa: ASSGDKERLGYT
abundance: .
j_gene: TRBJ1-2
v_gene: TRBV7-8

CDR3aa: ASSSERSLSYEQY
abundance: .
j_gene: TRBJ2-7
v_gene: TRBV5-4

CDR3aa: SAPDRDRDNYGYT
abundance: once
j_gene: TRBJ1-2
v_gene: TRBV29-1

CDR3aa: AISETLNYGYT
abundance: .
j_gene: TRBJ1-2
v_gene: TRBV10-3

CDR3aa: ASSAGSNYGYT
abundance: once
j_gene: TRBJ1-2
v_gene: TRBV7-2

CDR3aa: ANQQGPTYEQY
abundance: .
j_gene: TRBJ2-7
v_gene: TRBV6-4

CDR3aa: AWGSGNSYEQY
abundance: .
j_gene: TRBJ2-7
v_gene: TRBV30

CDR3aa: ASSPSGRGTGELF
abundance: .
j_gene: TRBJ2-2
v_gene: TRBV11-2

CDR3aa: AISDPGLGAAYEQY
abundance: .
j_gene: TRBJ2-7
v_gene: TRBV10-3

CDR3aa: ASSSTVNTEAF
abundance: .
j_gene: TRBJ1-1
v_gene: TRBV5-4

CDR3aa: ASSYSREGLYEQY
abundance: .
j_gene: TRBJ2-7
v_gene: TRBV6-5

CDR3aa: ATAGGPINTDTQY
abundance: .
j_gene: TRBJ2-3
v_gene: TRBV19

CDR3aa: ATSRDRGPSGNIQY
abundance: .
j_gene: TRBJ2-4
v_gene: TRBV15

CDR3aa: AISDPGLAGDDYEQY
abundance: .
j_gene: TRBJ2-7
v_gene: TRBV10-3

CDR3aa: ASGAGTSGRSQY
abundance: .
j_gene: TRBJ2-7
v_gene: TRBV2

CDR3aa: ASGQTSGNINEQF
abundance: .
j_gene: TRBJ2-1
v_gene: TRBV7-9

CDR3aa: ASSLSPSGSNNEQF
abundance: few
j_gene: TRBJ2-1
v_gene: TRBV7-3

CDR3aa: ATRGAGGYT
abundance: .
j_gene: TRBJ1-2
v_gene: TRBV6-4